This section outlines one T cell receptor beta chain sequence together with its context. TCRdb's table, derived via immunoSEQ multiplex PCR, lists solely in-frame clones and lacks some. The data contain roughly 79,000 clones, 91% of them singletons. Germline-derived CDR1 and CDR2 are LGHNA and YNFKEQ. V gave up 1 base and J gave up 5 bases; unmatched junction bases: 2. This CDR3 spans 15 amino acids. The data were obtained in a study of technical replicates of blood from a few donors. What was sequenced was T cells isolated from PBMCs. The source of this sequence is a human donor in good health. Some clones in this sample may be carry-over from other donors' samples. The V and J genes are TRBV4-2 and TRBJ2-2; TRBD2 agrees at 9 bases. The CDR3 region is CASSQGAGGTGELFF. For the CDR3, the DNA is TGTGCCAGCAGCCAAGGAGCGGGAGGAACCGGGGAGCTGTTTTTT.